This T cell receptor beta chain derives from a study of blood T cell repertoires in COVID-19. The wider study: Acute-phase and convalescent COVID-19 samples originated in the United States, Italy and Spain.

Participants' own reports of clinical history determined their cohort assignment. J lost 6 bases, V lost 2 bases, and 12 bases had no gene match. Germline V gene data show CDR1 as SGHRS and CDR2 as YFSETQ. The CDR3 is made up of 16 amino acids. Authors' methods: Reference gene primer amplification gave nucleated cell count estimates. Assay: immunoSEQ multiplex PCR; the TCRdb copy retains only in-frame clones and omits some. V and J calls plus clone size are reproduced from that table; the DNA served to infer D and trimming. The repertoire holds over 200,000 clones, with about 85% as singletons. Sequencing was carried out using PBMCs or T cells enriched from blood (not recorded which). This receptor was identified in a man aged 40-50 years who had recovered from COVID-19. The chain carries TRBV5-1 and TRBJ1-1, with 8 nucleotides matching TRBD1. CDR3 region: CASSLGHAGGSSEAFF. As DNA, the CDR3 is TGCGCCAGCAGCTTAGGACATGCAGGGGGCTCTTCTGAAGCTTTCTTT.